Presented here are 20 T cell receptor beta chains from one specimen sequenced in a study of blood T cell repertoires in COVID-19. TCRdb's table, derived via immunoSEQ multiplex PCR, lists solely in-frame clones and lacks some. The sample holds roughly 190,000 clones, around 83% seen once. The sample consisted of peripheral blood. Source of these receptors: a woman aged 40 to 55 with acute or convalescent COVID-19.

The chain is built from TRBV2 and TRBJ1-5; 9 bases match TRBD1. V was clipped by 5 bases and J by 0 bases; unmatched bases: 5. The CDR3 loop spans 16 amino acids. Germline V CDR1 and CDR2: SNHLY, FYNNEI. CDR3 amino acids: CASSSGQGNSNQPQHF. The CDR3 nucleotides read TGTGCCAGCAGTTCGGGACAGGGAAATAGCAATCAGCCCCAGCATTTT.

This sequence joins TRBV7-2 and TRBJ1-5; 7 bases align to TRBD1. The CDR3 is made up of 14 amino acids. V trimming: 5 bases; J trimming: 4 bases; junction bases outside the gene matches: 5. The germline V gene encodes CDR1 SGHTA and CDR2 FQGNSA. The CDR3 sequence: CASSLRDRNQPQHF. DNA for the CDR3: TGTGCCAGCAGCCTTCGGGACAGAAATCAGCCCCAGCATTTT.

The chain has TRBV27 and TRBJ2-1, with 7 bases identical to TRBD1. Losses at the gene ends were 4 bases for V and 10 bases for J; bases not matched to a gene: 4. Looked up from germline, CDR1 is MNHEY and CDR2 is SMNVEV (reference sequence). CDR3 length equals 12 residues. The CDR3 DNA follows: TGTGCCAGCAGTTCACCGGGACAGGAGCAGTTCTTC. Translation gives CASSSPGQEQFF.

This clone was seen a few times. The rearrangement uses TRBV10-3 and TRBJ2-7; D ambiguous. Between the trimmed V and J ends, which lost 2 bases and 3 bases, there was a span of 2 bases. The CDR3 runs to 11 residues. Germline V gives CDR1 ENHRY, CDR2 SYGVKD. Here the CDR3 DNA reads TGTGCCATCAGTGAGCTCTACGAGCAGTACTTC. Translation: CAISELYEQYF.

This clone occurred once. The chain links TRBV7-2 to TRBJ2-7; D perhaps matches TRBD2 (5 bases). This CDR3 is 14 amino acids long. Trimming pared 3 bases from V and 0 bases from J, leaving 9 bases between. Germline V lookup: CDR1 SGHTA, CDR2 FQGNSA. The DNA for the CDR3 is TGTGCCAGCAGCTTCCAACGGGGCTCCTACGAGCAGTACTTC. Its translation is CASSFQRGSYEQYF.

The V gene is TRBV20-1, the J gene TRBJ2-3; D ambiguous. The germline CDR1 and CDR2 sequences are DFQATT and SNEGSKA (reference sequence). This CDR3 is built from 12 residues. The V end was cut by 3 bases, the J end by 3 bases, with 7 bases between. This chain's CDR3 is CSASLFTDTQYF. Here the CDR3 DNA reads TGCAGTGCTAGTTTATTTACAGATACGCAGTATTTT.

By share, this clone ranks as medium-sized (0.01 to 0.1%). The chain carries TRBV14 and TRBJ2-1, with 7 bases matching TRBD2. The V and J ends lost 2 bases and 4 bases, in that order; junction bases with no gene match: 2. This CDR3 has 14 amino acids. The V gene's germline CDR1 is SGHDN and CDR2 FVKESK. CDR3 in amino acids: CASSQLGLYNEQFF. CDR3 DNA: TGTGCCAGCAGCCAACTGGGACTATACAATGAGCAGTTCTTC.

This clone was seen a few times. The V and J genes are TRBV12-3 or TRBV12-4 and TRBJ2-2; D is ambiguous. CDR3 size: 12 residues. The ends were cut back, 6 bases at V and 8 bases at J, with 10 bases in the middle. In nucleotides, the CDR3 is TGTGCCAGCAGCTCAGATCTTGGGGAGCTGTTTTTT. Residues: CASSSDLGELFF.

There are a few counts of this clone. The V and J genes are TRBV10-3 and TRBJ1-3; D is unclear. Per germline, CDR1 ENHRY and CDR2 SYGVKD. This CDR3 comprises 11 residues. The V gene lost 4 bases and the J gene lost 7 bases, with 5 bases spanning the gap. CDR3 bases: TGTGCCATCAGTGCGGAGAACACCATATATTTT. Residues: CAISAENTIYF.

The V and J genes are TRBV6-1 and TRBJ1-2, with a tentative D call TRBD1 (6 bases). V was clipped by 2 bases and J by 8 bases, with 15 bases between them. Germline CDR1 and CDR2: MNHNS and SASEGT. CDR3 length: 14 amino acids. CDR3: CASSERGTRRGYTF. In DNA form, the CDR3 reads TGTGCCAGCAGTGAAAGGGGGACGAGGAGGGGCTACACCTTC.

The V call is TRBV4-2, the J call TRBJ1-3; D is ambiguous. V was clipped by 4 bases and J by 7 bases, with 8 bases between them. There are 12 residues in the CDR3. Germline CDR1 is LGHNA and CDR2 is YNFKEQ. CDR3 residues: CASSLPGNTIYF. Written as DNA, the CDR3 is TGTGCCAGCAGCCTCCCCGGTAACACCATATATTTT.

The rearrangement links TRBV9 to TRBJ2-1; D call uncertain. Trimming took 3 bases from V and 8 from J, leaving 15 bases between them. The CDR3 loop spans 14 amino acids. CDR1 is SGDLS and CDR2 is YYNGEE in the germline V gene. CDR3 sequence reads: CASSERHSWDEQFF. CDR3 DNA: TGTGCCAGCAGCGAGCGCCACTCCTGGGATGAGCAGTTCTTC.

CDR3 sequence: CASSEWASGSDEQYF. The CDR3 region has the DNA TGTGCCAGCAGTGAATGGGCTAGCGGGAGTGATGAGCAGTACTTC. The chain has TRBV25-1 and TRBJ2-7; 10 bases align to TRBD2. The length of the CDR3 is 15 residues. J was trimmed by 7 bases and V by 1 base; bases with no gene match: 7. Germline V gene sequence: CDR1 MGHDK, CDR2 SYGVNS.

The J gene is TRBJ2-3, the V gene TRBV28; tentative D call: TRBD2 (5 bases). The CDR3 totals 13 residues. Trimming cost V 10 bases and J 3 bases, with 14 bases left between them. The germline gives CDR1 MDHEN, CDR2 SYDVKM. The CDR3: CATGKVSTDTQYF. In DNA form, the CDR3 reads TGTGCCACCGGGAAAGTATCGACAGATACGCAGTATTTT. The full variable domain, rest sourced from reference TRBV28 and TRBJ2-3, is DVKVTQSSRYLVKRTGEKVFLECVQDMDHENMFWYRQDPGLGLRLIYFSYDVKMKEKGDIPEGYSVSREKKERFSLILESASTNQTSMYLCATGKVSTDTQYFGPGTRLTVL.

This clone appeared once. The genes are TRBV10-2 and TRBJ1-2; D is unresolved. Trimming stripped 3 bases from V and 5 bases from J, with 16 bases between. Germline CDR1 WSHSY, CDR2 SAAADI. The CDR3 covers 15 residues. The CDR3 nucleotides are TGCGCCAGCAGTGAAGTGGTCGGAGAGTCATATGGCTACACCTTC. As protein: CASSEVVGESYGYTF.

In its sample, this clone was seen many times. V usage is TRBV7-6 and J usage is TRBJ1-1; D call uncertain. This CDR3 has 15 amino acids. Germline V gene data show CDR1 as SGHVS and CDR2 as FNYEAQ. Trimming pared 5 bases from V and 5 bases from J, leaving 18 bases between. This CDR3 reads CASSPEAGGGTEAFF. CDR3 sequence (DNA): TGTGCCAGCAGCCCCGAGGCAGGAGGAGGGACTGAAGCTTTCTTT.

The V and J genes are TRBV6-2 or TRBV6-3 and TRBJ2-5; maybe TRBD2 (6 bases). Germline CDR1 MNHEY, CDR2 SVGEGT. V lost 9 bases to trimming and J lost 8 bases, with 28 bases between them. The CDR3 contains 16 residues. The CDR3 DNA is TGTGCCAGGAGTGACACGGGGGACGGGTGGGTAGGAACCCAGTACTTC. Residues: CARSDTGDGWVGTQYF.

This clone has only one observation. J is TRBJ2-3 and V is TRBV7-8; 7 bases align to TRBD2. This CDR3 region has 18 residues. V lost 5 bases and J lost 0; bases outside the gene matches: 14. CDR1 and CDR2 (germline): SGHVS, FQNEAQ. CDR3 sequence reads: CASSPLISGLDSTDTQYF. Written as DNA, the CDR3 is TGTGCCAGCAGCCCTCTTATTAGCGGGCTAGATAGCACAGATACGCAGTATTTT. Full variable domain (remainder filled in from reference TRBV7-8 and TRBJ2-3): GAGVSQSPRYKVAKRGQDVALRCDPISGHVSLFWYQQALGQGPEFLTYFQNEAQLDKSGLPSDRFFAERPEGSVSTLKIQRTQQEDSAVYLCASSPLISGLDSTDTQYFGPGTRLTVL.

For the CDR3, the DNA is TGTGCCAGCACAGGACAGGCCCCTTATGGCTACACCTTC. This encodes CASTGQAPYGYTF. The chain recombines TRBV2 with TRBJ1-2; 7 nucleotides line up with TRBD1. The junction had 7 bases not matched to a gene; V was cut back by 7 bases and J by 5 bases. CDR1 is SNHLY, CDR2 FYNNEI, per germline. The CDR3 runs 13 residues.

This chain joins TRBV7-9 and TRBJ2-1; no definite D call. Germline lookup yields CDR1 SEHNR and CDR2 FQNEAQ (reference sequence). V was trimmed by 3 bases and J by 2 bases, leaving 8 bases between them. This CDR3 comprises 14 residues. The CDR3, as DNA: TGTGCCAGCAGCTTGGCTGGGCCCTACAATGAGCAGTTCTTC. Encoded protein: CASSLAGPYNEQFF.